This TCR beta chain is from a study of shared clonotypes between healthy human individuals (dated by TCRdb to about 2020). About the investigation overall: The cohort comprised two women and a few men aged 18 to 49 years. Per donor, leukapheresis produced somewhere between about 0.85 and 9.5 billion PBMCs. Blood TCR repertoires of about 5 healthy adults were deeply sequenced to estimate repertoire size and the extent of clonotype sharing between individuals. For each donor, three plates each were used for CD4 naive and CD4 memory, two plates were used for CD8 naive, and one plate was used for CD8 memory. Different laboratories and diverse techniques were used to prepare libraries and sequence TCR repertoires, to increase sequencing depth and limit assay-specific biases.

Comment on this clone: The antigen it recognizes is unknown. No base quality values were provided; no much bigger clone lies one nucleotide off.

Relative to germline, V is 8 bases shorter and J is 2 bases shorter, with 16 bases between their ends. The CDR3 sequence holds 14 residues, the cysteine and phenylalanine included. This entry keeps only the CDR3 DNA: 42 bases, framed from base 1. Looking up the germline V gene (reference sequence) yields CDR1 WNHNN and CDR2 SYGVQD. Broad study findings and their caveats: Incomplete sequencing was indicated by rarefaction of sorted-subset datasets, despite the large sequencing depth. Compared with non-shared clonotypes, clonotypes shared by all four sorted-subset donors had higher generation probabilities. Estimated clonotype richness was generally larger for naive than for memory subsets. Across a few donors, approximately 5% of naive CD4, approximately 3.6% of naive CD8, 2% to 2.5% of memory CD4, and approximately 0.4% of memory CD8 clonotypes were shared. Sampling was restricted to blood, and TCR repertoires in tissues likely differ from the TCR repertoires found in blood. Pairwise subsampling indicated that sequencing depth was expected to affect the degree of clonotype sharing among donors. Because the study included only a small number of donors, the genetic and exposure-history diversity represented was limited.

The donors were healthy, HIV-negative adults with no recently reported acute infections or vaccinations. Every donor was a Caucasian adult residing in Nashville, Tennessee, USA. CD4+ T cells were enriched through magnetic negative selection, after which naive cells were positively selected on CD45RA and the remaining negative fraction served as the memory subset. Blood was obtained by leukapheresis, after which PBMCs were separated by Ficoll-Histopaque density gradient centrifugation and cryopreserved in liquid nitrogen vapor phase. Purity and quantity of every magnetically sorted T cell population were checked by analytical flow cytometry. Each sorted fraction had its genomic DNA isolated and then quantified by UV absorbance on a Nanodrop 2000c. TCR CDR3 regions were amplified from genomic DNA by multiplex PCR using the deep immunoSEQ assay. Extracted genomic DNA from each cell subset was spread evenly across all wells of several immunoSEQ 96-well plates, with each plate serving as a replicate. For sorted subsets, each replicate PCR was loaded with 200 ng genomic DNA, equivalent to 25,000 to 30,000 T cell genomes. Purified libraries were measured with a Qubit 3.0 fluorometer, size-checked on a Bioanalyzer 2100, and measured again with the KAPA Library Quantification kit. Each immunoSEQ 96-well plate was sequenced on its own single-read 150-cycle Illumina NextSeq 550 flow cell. The paper's data handling went like this. Because the immunoSEQ output held only junctional sequences and lacked quality scores, the filtering could not match the filtering applied to full-length reads. To assign V/J genes and CDR3, sequences were annotated using PyIR, a Python wrapper for IgBLAST v1.9, with IMGT germline references. Any read was removed if the V/J assignment was weak (E-value above 1e-6), the CDR3 was missing, or the read contained stop codons, out-of-frame junctions, or ambiguous translated residues. V3J clonotypes were defined as sequences sharing the same inferred V gene, J gene, and CDR3 amino acid sequence. The percentage overlap between two repertoires was calculated by dividing the number of shared unique clonotypes by the size of the smaller repertoire. Three approaches were used to assess repertoire richness: RTK rarefaction, the Chao1 estimator, and Recon v2.1 estimates of unobserved clonotypes. Generation probabilities for all TCRbeta clonotypes obtained by the gDNA method from a few donors were computed using OLGA. What TCRdb holds here is the immuneACCESS table cut down to in-frame rearrangements. Part of the clones is not present; checked against another copy, under half of the missing clones reflect an unresolved V gene, and the others are unexplained. V, J and clone size reflect that table, while D and trimming were determined from the DNA. Across this sample there are hundreds of thousands of clones, with approximately 73% seen only once. The top ten clones comprise under 2% of the sample.

This receptor was taken from a woman younger than 45 in good health. The sample taken for sequencing was memory CD4+ T cells sorted from blood. In light of the paper, this sample's cell subset or site label describes: CD45RA-negative fraction. The chain couples TRBV10-1 to TRBJ2-7; the D gene is possibly TRBD1 or TRBD2, each agreeing over 5 bases. The CDR3 region has the sequence CASAESGPTYEQYF. Here is the DNA: TGCGCCAGCGCCGAATCGGGGCCGACCTACGAGCAGTACTTC.